The clone carrying this T cell receptor (beta chain) showed up just once. Its antigen is as yet unknown. The data derive from a study of T cells after yellow fever vaccination. Study-level findings and limits: A large majority of primary-vaccination clones showed up again after the booster (96% CD4, about 87% CD8). A small proportion of clonotypes was detected in both the CD4 and CD8 compartments. Although the secondary response was weaker, it peaked faster, at day 5 versus 15.

The germline V gene has CDR1 MNHNS and CDR2 SASEGT. The CDR3 runs 14 residues. V lost 2 bases and J 4 bases, leaving 11 bases between the germline ends. Template switching by 5'RACE produced TCR cDNA, adding a universal primer site and UMIs. Each CDR3 protein is one row after TCRdb ran MiXCR on the 5' RACE reads. The sample contains more than 450,000 distinct CDR3 sequences, roughly 22% of which appear only once. The chain uses TRBV6-1 and TRBJ1-1; D possibly corresponds to TRBD1 (5 bases). Sequencing used PBMCs, obtained less than 25 days after the first yellow fever vaccination. The receptor comes from a man younger than 35 who received the YFV17D yellow fever vaccine. CDR3 nucleotides: TGTGCCAGCAGTGAATTAGGGGTGAGCACTGAAGCTTTCTTT. Translated: CASSELGVSTEAFF.